Listed below are T cell receptor beta chains from one sample, sequenced in a study of blood T cells in healthy people across ages. TCRdb re-derived calls from the 5' RACE reads in MiXCR, one entry per CDR3 protein. The table includes under 2 million distinct CDR3 sequences, 30% to 40% detected once. The sample was blood. These receptors originate from a young woman in good health. Both conserved end residues are part of each CDR3.

V | length | CDR3
TRBV6-1 | 14 | CASSEAGFNYGYTF
TRBV12-3/TRBV12-4 | 14 | CASSPFDGTDTQYF
TRBV27 | 17 | CASSNHDGQGIQNIQYF
TRBV9 | 13 | CASGTNLYNEQFF
TRBV28 | 14 | CASSFSSGNIEQFF
TRBV9 | 17 | CASSVDSGGIHNSPLHF
TRBV4-1 | 16 | CASSQGFVDRFNEQFF
TRBV19 | 15 | CASSMSGSEGYGYTF
TRBV5-1 | 14 | CASSDRISNYGYTF
TRBV20-1 | 14 | CSAPTGGVPYFQYF
TRBV10-3 | 16 | CAISEASGANTGELFF
TRBV20-1 | 17 | CSARDLGSGGSYNEQFF
TRBV20-1 | 14 | CSARAPAYTDTQYF
TRBV5-5 | 15 | CASSLGRATYNEQFF
TRBV3-1 | 11 | CASQGDSGYTF
TRBV2 | 14 | CASGDGAAYNEQFF
TRBV20-1 | 14 | CSARPGTTPGELFF
TRBV5-1 | 11 | CASSLVRMMFF
TRBV20-1 | 13 | CSASGSGAYEQYF
TRBV28 | 12 | CASSLTNYGYTF
TRBV9 | 14 | CASSVGLAVYEQYF
TRBV3-1 | 16 | CASSLLGLAGADTQYF
TRBV27 | 16 | CASSPGTHRPNNEQFF
TRBV5-1 | 17 | CASSREGPSRSHNEQFF
TRBV6-1 | 14 | CASSSRGAGSPLHF
TRBV3-1 | 15 | CASSPLRGGDEKLFF
TRBV2 | 13 | CASVGRLSYEQYF
TRBV12-3/TRBV12-4 | 14 | CASSWGLSSYEQYF
TRBV5-6 | 14 | CASSQGRLKNEQYF
TRBV7-8 | 16 | CASSPEAGQQSDEQFF
TRBV13 | 16 | CASSFTTSGITDTQYF
TRBV7-3 | 15 | CASSSGGGGEETQYF
TRBV4-1 | 15 | CASSQDSGGFDEQYF
TRBV15 | 15 | CATSPRGVVSTEAFF
TRBV15 | 12 | CATSSSGSTQYF
TRBV28 | 17 | CASHPGIGGQFHQPQHF
TRBV20-1 | 14 | CSAEPDRYSYEQYF
TRBV6-1 | 15 | CASSELAVGNSPLHF
TRBV20-1 | 14 | CSANVAGAKDTQYF
TRBV5-1 | 15 | CASTSLGGQVETQYF
TRBV4-2 | 17 | CASSQESRLAGSYEQYF
TRBV20-1 | 21 | CSARVKRNVDFPPPLIWEQYF
TRBV4-1 | 18 | CASSQFSGGANSYNEQFF
TRBV14 | 14 | CASSPPGTANEQFF
TRBV10-2 | 11 | CASRTYDEQFF
TRBV12-3/TRBV12-4 | 14 | CASSSIAGADTQYF
TRBV29-1 | 19 | CSVDDRDRRLAGGPETQYF
TRBV28 | 14 | CASSLGLSSQPQHF
TRBV3-1 | 15 | CASRSRDGDRDTQYF
TRBV4-2 | 18 | CASSQEPSGTRRSGEQYF
TRBV9 | 14 | CACSQAGRNTEAFF
TRBV12-3/TRBV12-4 | 15 | CASSRRPSGEYEQYF
TRBV2 | 18 | CASSLDARESPYNSPLHF